This T cell receptor beta chain came from a study of T cell repertoires in cytomegalovirus infection. Turning to the study itself: From public TCR beta signatures came an indication of both CMV infection and matching HLA type.

TCRdb reanalysed the reads using MiXCR and keeps one entry per CDR3 protein. The sample holds about 360,000 distinct CDR3 sequences, around 18% seen once. The CDR3 extends over 14 amino acids. Trimming removed 8 bases at V and 1 base at J, with 11 bases between. Germline CDR1 and CDR2: MNHEY and SVGEGT. Study-wide points: What dominated the ex vivo response were HLA-C-restricted CMV-specific TCR beta clonotypes.

This clonotype was recorded many times. Its specificity is unknown. Sequencing used PBMCs. The V gene is TRBV6-2 or TRBV6-3, the J gene TRBJ1-4, with D possibly TRBD1 on 5 matching bases. The clonotype originates from a human donor in good health (CMV status not recorded). Some clones in this sample may be carry-over from other donors' samples. Here the CDR3 DNA reads TGTGCCAGCGGCCCCGGGGGAACTAATGAAAAACTGTTTTTT. Protein product: CASGPGGTNEKLFF.